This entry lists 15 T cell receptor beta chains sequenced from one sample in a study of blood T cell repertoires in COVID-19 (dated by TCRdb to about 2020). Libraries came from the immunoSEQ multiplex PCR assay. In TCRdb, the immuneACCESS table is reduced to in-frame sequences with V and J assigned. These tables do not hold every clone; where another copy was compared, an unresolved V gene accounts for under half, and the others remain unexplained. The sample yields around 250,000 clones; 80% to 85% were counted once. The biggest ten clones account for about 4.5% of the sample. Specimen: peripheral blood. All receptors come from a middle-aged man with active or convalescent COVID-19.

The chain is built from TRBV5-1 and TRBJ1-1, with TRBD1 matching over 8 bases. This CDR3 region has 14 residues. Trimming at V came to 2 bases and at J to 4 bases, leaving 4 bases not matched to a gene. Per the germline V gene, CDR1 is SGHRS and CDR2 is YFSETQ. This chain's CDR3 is CASSLDRGITEAFF. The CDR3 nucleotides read TGCGCCAGCAGCTTAGACAGGGGAATCACTGAAGCTTTCTTT.

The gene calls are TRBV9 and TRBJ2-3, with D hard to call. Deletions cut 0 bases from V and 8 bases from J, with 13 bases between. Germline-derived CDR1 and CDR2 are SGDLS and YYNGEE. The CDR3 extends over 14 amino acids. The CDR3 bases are TGTGCCAGCAGCGTAGATTCAGAATTGTCTACGCAGTATTTT. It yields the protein CASSVDSELSTQYF.

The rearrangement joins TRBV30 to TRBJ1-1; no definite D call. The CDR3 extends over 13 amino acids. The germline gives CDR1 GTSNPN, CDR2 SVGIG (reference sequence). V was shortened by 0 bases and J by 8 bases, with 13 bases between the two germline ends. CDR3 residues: CAWSVSHLREAFF. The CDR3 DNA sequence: TGTGCCTGGAGTGTATCTCACTTGAGGGAAGCTTTCTTT.

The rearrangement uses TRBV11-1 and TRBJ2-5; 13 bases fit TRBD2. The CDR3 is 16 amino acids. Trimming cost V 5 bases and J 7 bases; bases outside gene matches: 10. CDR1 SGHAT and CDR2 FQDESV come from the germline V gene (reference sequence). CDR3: CASSPTTSGGARTQYF. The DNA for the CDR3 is TGTGCCAGCAGCCCTACAACTAGCGGGGGGGCAAGGACCCAGTACTTC.

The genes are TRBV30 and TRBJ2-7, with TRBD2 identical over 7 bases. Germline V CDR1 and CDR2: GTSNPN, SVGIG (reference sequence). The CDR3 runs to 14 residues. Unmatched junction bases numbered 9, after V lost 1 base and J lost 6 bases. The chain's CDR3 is CAWSAGWGEGEQYF. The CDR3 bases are TGTGCCTGGAGTGCGGGTTGGGGGGAGGGCGAGCAGTACTTC.

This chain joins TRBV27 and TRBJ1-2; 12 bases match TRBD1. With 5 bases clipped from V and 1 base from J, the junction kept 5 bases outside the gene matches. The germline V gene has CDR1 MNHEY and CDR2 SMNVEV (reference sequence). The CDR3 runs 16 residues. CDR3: CASSHGTGGSNYGYTF. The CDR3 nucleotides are TGTGCCAGCAGTCACGGGACAGGGGGCAGTAACTATGGCTACACCTTC.

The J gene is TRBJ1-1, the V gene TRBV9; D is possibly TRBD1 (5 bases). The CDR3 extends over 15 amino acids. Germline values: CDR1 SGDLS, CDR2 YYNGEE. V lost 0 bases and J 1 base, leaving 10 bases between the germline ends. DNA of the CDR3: TGTGCCAGCAGCGTAGCTTCCCAGGGGAACACTGAAGCTTTCTTT. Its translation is CASSVASQGNTEAFF.

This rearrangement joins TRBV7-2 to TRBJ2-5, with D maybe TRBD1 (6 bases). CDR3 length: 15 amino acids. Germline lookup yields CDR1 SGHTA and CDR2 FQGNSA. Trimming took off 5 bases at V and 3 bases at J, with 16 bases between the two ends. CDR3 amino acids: CASSPQGWTEETQYF. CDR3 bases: TGTGCCAGCAGCCCCCAGGGTTGGACAGAAGAGACCCAGTACTTC.

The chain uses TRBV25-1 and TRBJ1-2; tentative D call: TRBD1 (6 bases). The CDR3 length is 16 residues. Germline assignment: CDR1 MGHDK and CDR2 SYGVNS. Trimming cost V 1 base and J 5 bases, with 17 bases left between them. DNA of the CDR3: TGTGCCAGCAGTGAATCTGCTGGGGGCAGGCGATATGGCTACACCTTC. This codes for CASSESAGGRRYGYTF.

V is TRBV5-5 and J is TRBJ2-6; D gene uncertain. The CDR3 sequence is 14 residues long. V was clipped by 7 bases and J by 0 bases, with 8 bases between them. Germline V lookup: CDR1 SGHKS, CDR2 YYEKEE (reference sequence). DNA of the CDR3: TGTGCCAGCGACACCCGCTCTGGGGCCAACGTCCTGACTTTC. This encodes CASDTRSGANVLTF.

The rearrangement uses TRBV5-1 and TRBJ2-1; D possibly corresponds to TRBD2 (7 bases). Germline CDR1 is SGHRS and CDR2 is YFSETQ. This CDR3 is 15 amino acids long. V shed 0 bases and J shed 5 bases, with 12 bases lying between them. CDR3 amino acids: CASSLGGGPHNEQFF. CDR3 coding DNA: TGCGCCAGCAGCTTGGGCGGGGGCCCTCACAATGAGCAGTTCTTC.

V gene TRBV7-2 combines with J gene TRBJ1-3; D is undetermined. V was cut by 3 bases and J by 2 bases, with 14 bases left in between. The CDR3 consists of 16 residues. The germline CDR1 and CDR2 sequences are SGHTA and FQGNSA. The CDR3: CASSFLSGQAGNTIYF. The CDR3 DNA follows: TGTGCCAGCAGCTTCTTGAGCGGGCAGGCTGGAAACACCATATATTTT. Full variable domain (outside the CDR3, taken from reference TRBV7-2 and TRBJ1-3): GAGVSQSPSNKVTEKGKDVELRCDPISGHTALYWYRQSLGQGLEFLIYFQGNSAPDKSGLPSDRFSAERTGGSVSTLTIQRTQQEDSAVYLCASSFLSGQAGNTIYFGEGSWLTVV.

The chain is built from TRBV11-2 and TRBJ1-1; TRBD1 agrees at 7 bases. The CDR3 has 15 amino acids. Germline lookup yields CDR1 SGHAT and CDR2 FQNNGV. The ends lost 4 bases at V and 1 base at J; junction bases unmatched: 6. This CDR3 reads CASSSMTGKNTEAFF. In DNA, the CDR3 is TGTGCCAGCAGCTCTATGACAGGGAAGAACACTGAAGCTTTCTTT.

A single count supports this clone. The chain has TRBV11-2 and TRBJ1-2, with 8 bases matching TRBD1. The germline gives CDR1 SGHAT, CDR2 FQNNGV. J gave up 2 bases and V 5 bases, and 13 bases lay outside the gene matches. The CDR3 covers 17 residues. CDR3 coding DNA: TGTGCCAGCAGCGCGCGACAGGGGCCCGTTCCGAACTATGGCTACACCTTC. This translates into CASSARQGPVPNYGYTF.

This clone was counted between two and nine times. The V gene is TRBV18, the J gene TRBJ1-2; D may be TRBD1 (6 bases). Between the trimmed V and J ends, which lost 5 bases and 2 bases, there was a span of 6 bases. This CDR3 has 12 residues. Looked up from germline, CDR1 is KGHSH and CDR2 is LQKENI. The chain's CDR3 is CASSGQNYGYTF. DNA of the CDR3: TGTGCCAGCTCAGGACAGAACTATGGCTACACCTTC.